This T cell receptor (beta chain) emerged from a study of blood T cell repertoires in COVID-19. The germline V gene has CDR1 SGHTA and CDR2 FQGNSA. This CDR3 is 14 amino acids long. J lost 14 bases, V lost 4 bases, and 10 bases had no gene match. Data came from immunoSEQ multiplex PCR; TCRdb stores just in-frame clones and leaves some out. The top ten clones hold 9.8% of a sample with roughly 150,000 clones, roughly 82% of them seen once. The sample consisted of peripheral blood. The rearrangement joins TRBV7-2 to TRBJ1-6, with TRBD1 matching 8 bases. This TCR derives from a woman between 50 and 59 years old with acute or convalescent COVID-19. The CDR3 DNA reads as TGTGCCAGCAGCTCAAGGGGACAGGAAAAATCCCTCCACTTT. This translates into CASSSRGQEKSLHF. The whole variable domain, remainder taken from reference TRBV7-2 and TRBJ1-6, is GAGVSQSPSNKVTEKGKDVELRCDPISGHTALYWYRQSLGQGLEFLIYFQGNSAPDKSGLPSDRFSAERTGGSVSTLTIQRTQQEDSAVYLCASSSRGQEKSLHFGNGTRLTVT.